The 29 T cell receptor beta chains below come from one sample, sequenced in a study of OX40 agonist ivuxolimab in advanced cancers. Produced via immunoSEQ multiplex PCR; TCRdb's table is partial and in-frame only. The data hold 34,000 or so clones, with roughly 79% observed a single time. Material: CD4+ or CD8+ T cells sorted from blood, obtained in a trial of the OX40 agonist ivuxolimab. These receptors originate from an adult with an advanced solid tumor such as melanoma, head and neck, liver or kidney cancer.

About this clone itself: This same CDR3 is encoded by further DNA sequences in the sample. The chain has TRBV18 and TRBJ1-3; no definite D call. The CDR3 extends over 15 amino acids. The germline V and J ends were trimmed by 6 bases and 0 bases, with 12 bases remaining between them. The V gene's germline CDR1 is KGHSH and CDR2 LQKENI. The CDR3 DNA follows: TGTGCCAGCTCCCCTCCCGTCTACTCTGGAAACACCATATATTTT. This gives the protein CASSPPVYSGNTIYF.

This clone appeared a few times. DNA of the CDR3: TGCAGCGCACCGGACAGGGGGAGAGTCTATGGCTACACCTTC. Translated: CSAPDRGRVYGYTF. This chain uses TRBV29-1 with TRBJ1-2; 10 bases align to TRBD1. This CDR3 is built from 14 residues. The V segment lost 7 bases and the J segment 4 bases; nucleotides outside the gene matches: 9. CDR1 is SQVTM and CDR2 is ANQGSEA in the germline V gene.

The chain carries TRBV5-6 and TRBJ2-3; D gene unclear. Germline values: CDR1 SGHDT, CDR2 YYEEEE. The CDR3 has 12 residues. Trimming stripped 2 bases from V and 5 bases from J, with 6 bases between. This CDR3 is CASSFKGDTQYF. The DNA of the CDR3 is TGTGCCAGCAGCTTTAAGGGAGATACGCAGTATTTT.

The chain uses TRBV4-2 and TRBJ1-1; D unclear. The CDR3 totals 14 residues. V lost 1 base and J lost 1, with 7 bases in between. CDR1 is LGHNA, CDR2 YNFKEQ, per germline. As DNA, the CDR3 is TGTGCCAGCAGCCAAGGAAGAGGGAACACTGAAGCTTTCTTT. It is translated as CASSQGRGNTEAFF.

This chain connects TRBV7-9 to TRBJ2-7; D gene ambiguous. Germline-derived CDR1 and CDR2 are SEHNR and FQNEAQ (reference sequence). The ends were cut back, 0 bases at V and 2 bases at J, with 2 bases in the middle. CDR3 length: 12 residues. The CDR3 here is CASSLAPYEQYF. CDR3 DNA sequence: TGTGCCAGCAGCTTAGCCCCCTACGAGCAGTACTTC.

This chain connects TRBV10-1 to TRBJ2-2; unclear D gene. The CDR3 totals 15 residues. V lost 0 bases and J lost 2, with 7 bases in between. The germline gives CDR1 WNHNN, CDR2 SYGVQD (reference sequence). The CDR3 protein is CASSESRPNTGELFF. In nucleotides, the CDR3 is TGCGCCAGCAGTGAGTCAAGGCCCAACACCGGGGAGCTGTTTTTT.

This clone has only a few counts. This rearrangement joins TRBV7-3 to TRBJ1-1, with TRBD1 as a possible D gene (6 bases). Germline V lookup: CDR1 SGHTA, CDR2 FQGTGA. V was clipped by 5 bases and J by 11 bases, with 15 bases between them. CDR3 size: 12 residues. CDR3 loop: CASSRFGGDAFF. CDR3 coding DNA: TGTGCCAGCAGCCGATTTGGGGGCGATGCTTTCTTT.

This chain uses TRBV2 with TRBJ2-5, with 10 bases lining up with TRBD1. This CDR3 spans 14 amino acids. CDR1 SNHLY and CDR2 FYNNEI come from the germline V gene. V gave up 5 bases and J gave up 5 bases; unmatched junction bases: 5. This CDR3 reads CASSPRTGGETQYF. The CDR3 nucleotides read TGTGCCAGCAGTCCAAGGACAGGGGGGGAGACCCAGTACTTC.

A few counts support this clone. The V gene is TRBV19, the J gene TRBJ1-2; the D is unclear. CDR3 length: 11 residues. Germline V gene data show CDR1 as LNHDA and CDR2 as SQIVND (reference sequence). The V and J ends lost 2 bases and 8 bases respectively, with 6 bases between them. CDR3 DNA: TGTGCCAGTAGTATATCGGAAGGCTACACCTTC. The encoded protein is CASSISEGYTF.

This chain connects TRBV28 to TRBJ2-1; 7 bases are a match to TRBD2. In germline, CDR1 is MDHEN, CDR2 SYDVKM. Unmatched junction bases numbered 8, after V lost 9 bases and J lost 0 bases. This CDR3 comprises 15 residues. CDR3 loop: CASLGWGGSYNEQFF. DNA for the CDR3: TGTGCCAGTCTAGGGTGGGGGGGCTCCTACAATGAGCAGTTCTTC.

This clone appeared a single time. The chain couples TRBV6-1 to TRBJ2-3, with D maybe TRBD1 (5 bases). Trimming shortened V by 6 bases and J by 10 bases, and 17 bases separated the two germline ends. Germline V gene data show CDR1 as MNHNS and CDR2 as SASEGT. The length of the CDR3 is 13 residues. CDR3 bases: TGTGCCAGCAGCTCCCCGGAGACAGAAGCGCAGTATTTT. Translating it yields CASSSPETEAQYF.

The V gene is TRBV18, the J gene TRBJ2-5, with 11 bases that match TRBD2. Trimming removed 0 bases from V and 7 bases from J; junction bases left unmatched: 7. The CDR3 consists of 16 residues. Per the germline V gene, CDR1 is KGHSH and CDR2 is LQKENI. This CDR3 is CASSPPSGGATGTQYF. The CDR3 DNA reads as TGTGCCAGCTCACCACCTAGCGGGGGGGCCACCGGGACCCAGTACTTC.

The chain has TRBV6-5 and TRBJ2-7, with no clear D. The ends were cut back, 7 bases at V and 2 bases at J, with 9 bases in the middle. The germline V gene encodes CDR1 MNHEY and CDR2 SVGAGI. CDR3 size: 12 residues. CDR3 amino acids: CASKDETYEQYF. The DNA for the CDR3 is TGTGCCAGCAAAGATGAAACCTACGAGCAGTACTTC.

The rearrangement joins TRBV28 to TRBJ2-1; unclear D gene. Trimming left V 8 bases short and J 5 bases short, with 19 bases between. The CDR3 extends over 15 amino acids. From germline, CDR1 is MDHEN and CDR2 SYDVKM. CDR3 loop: CASEPQVVRNNEQFF. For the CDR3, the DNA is TGTGCCAGCGAGCCCCAAGTAGTACGTAACAATGAGCAGTTCTTC.

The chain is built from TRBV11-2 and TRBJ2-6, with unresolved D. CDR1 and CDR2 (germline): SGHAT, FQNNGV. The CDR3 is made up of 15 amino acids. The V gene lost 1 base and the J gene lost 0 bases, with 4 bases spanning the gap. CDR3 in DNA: TGTGCCAGCAGCTTAGCCAGCTCTGGGGCCAACGTCCTGACTTTC. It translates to CASSLASSGANVLTF.

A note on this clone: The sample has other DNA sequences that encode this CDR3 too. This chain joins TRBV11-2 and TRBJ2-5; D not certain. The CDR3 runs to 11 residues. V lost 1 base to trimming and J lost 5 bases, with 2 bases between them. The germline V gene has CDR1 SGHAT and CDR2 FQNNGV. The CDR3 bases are TGTGCCAGCAGCTTAGGGGAGACCCAGTACTTC. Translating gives CASSLGETQYF. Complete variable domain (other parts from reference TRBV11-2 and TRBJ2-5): EAGVAQSPRYKIIEKRQSVAFWCNPISGHATLYWYQQILGQGPKLLIQFQNNGVVDDSQLPKDRFSAERLKGVDSTLKIQPAKLEDSAVYLCASSLGETQYFGPGTRLLVL.

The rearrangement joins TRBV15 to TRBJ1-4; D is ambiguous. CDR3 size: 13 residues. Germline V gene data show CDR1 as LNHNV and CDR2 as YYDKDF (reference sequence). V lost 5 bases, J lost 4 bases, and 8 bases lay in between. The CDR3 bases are TGTGCCACCAGCCTCCGTTTTAATGAAAAACTGTTTTTT. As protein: CATSLRFNEKLFF.

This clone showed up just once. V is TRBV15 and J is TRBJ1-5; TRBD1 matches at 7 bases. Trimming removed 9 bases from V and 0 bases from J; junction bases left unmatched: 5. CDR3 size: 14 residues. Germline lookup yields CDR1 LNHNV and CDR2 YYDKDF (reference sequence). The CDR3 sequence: CATGTDYSNQPQHF. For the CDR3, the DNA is TGTGCCACAGGGACAGATTATAGCAATCAGCCCCAGCATTTT.

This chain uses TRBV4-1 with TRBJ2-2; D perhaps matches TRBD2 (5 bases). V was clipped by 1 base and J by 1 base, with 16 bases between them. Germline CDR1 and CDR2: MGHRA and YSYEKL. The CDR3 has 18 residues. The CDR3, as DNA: TGCGCCAGCAGCCAAGTGGTAGGGAGCCCCATGAACACCGGGGAGCTGTTTTTT. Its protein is CASSQVVGSPMNTGELFF.

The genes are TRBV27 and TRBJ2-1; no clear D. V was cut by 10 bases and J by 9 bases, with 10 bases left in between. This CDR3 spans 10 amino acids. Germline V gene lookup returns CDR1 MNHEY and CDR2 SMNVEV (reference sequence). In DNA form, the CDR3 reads TGTGCCACCCTCTTAGGTGAGCAGTTCTTC. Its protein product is CATLLGEQFF.

The CDR3 here is CASSLGQGSNYGYTF. CDR3 nucleotides: TGTGCCAGCAGCTTAGGGCAGGGAAGTAACTATGGCTACACCTTC. The chain is built from TRBV7-9 and TRBJ1-2; D possibly corresponds to TRBD1 (5 bases). The V gene's germline CDR1 is SEHNR and CDR2 FQNEAQ (reference sequence). V was shortened by 1 base and J by 1 base, with 10 bases between the two germline ends. The CDR3 totals 15 residues.

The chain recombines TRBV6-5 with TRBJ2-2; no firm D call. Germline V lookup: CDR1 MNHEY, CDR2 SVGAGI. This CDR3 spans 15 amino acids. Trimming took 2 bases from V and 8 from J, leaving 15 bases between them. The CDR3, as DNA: TGTGCCAGCAGTTACAGGGAAGAACCTCCGGGGGAGCTGTTTTTT. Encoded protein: CASSYREEPPGELFF.

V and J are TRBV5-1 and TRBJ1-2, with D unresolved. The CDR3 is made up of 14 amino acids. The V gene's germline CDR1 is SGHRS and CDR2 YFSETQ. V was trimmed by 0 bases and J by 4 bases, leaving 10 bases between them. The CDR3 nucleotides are TGCGCCAGCAGCTTGGGCGACACGGCCTATGGCTACACCTTC. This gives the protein CASSLGDTAYGYTF.

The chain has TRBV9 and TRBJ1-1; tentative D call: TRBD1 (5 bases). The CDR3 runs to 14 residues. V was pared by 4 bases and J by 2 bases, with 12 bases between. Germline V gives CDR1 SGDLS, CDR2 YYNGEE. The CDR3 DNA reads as TGTGCCAGCAGCCCCCCGGGGCAAAACACTGAAGCTTTCTTT. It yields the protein CASSPPGQNTEAFF. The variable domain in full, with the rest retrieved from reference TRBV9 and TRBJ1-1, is DSGVTQTPKHLITATGQRVTLRCSPRSGDLSVYWYQQSLDQGLQFLIQYYNGEERAKGNILERFSAQQFPDLHSELNLSSLELGDSALYFCASSPPGQNTEAFFGQGTRLTVV.

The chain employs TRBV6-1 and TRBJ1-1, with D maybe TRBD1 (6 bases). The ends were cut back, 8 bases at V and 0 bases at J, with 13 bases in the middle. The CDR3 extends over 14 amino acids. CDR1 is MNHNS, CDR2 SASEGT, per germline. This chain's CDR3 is CASWGGQLNTEAFF. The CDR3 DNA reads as TGTGCCAGCTGGGGGGGGCAGCTGAACACTGAAGCTTTCTTT.

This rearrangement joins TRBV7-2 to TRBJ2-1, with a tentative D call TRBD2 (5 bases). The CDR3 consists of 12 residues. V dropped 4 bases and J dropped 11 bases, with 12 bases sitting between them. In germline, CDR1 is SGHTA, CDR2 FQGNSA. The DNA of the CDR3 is TGTGCCAGCAGCTGGGATCGGGGTAAGCAGTTCTTC. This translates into CASSWDRGKQFF. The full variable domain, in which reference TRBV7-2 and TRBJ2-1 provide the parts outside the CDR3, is GAGVSQSPSNKVTEKGKDVELRCDPISGHTALYWYRQSLGQGLEFLIYFQGNSAPDKSGLPSDRFSAERTGGSVSTLTIQRTQQEDSAVYLCASSWDRGKQFFGPGTRLTVL.

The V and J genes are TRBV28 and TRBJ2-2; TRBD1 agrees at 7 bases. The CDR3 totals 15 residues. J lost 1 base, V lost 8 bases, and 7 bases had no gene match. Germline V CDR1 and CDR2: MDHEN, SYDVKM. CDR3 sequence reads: CASCSTGLNTGELFF. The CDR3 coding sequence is TGTGCCAGCTGTTCGACAGGGCTGAACACCGGGGAGCTGTTTTTT. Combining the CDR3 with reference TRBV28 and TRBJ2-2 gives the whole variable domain DVKVTQSSRYLVKRTGEKVFLECVQDMDHENMFWYRQDPGLGLRLIYFSYDVKMKEKGDIPEGYSVSREKKERFSLILESASTNQTSMYLCASCSTGLNTGELFFGEGSRLTVL.

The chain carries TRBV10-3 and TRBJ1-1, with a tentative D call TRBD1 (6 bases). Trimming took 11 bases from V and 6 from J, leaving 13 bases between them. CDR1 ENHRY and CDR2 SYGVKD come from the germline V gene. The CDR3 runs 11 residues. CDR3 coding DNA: TGTGCCTCGGGTGGGGGCTCTGAAGCTTTCTTT. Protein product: CASGGGSEAFF.

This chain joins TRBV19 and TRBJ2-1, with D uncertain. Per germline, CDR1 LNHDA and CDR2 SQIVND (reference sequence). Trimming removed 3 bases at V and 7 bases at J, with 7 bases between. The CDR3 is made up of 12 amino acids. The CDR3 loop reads CASSMWRNEQFF. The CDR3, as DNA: TGTGCCAGTAGTATGTGGAGAAATGAGCAGTTCTTC.